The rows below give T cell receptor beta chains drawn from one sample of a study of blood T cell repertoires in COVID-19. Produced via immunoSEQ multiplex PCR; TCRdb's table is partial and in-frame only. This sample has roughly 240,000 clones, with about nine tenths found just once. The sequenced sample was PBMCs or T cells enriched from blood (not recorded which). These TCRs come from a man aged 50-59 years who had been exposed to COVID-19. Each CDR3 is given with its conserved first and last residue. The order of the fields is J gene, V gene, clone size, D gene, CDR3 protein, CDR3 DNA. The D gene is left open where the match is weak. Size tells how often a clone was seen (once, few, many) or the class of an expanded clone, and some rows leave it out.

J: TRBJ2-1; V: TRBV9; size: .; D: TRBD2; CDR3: CASSVPRGSSGGTSYNEQFF; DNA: TGTGCCAGCAGCGTACCCCGGGGGAGTAGCGGGGGGACCTCCTACAATGAGCAGTTCTTC
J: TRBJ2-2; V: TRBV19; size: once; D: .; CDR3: CASVWRAGTGELFF; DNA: TGTGCCAGTGTCTGGAGGGCGGGGACCGGGGAGCTGTTTTTT
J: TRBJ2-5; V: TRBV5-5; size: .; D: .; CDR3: CASSPGSSTGETQYF; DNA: TGTGCCAGCAGCCCGGGATCTTCAACGGGGGAGACCCAGTACTTC
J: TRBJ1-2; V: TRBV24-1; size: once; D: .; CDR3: CATSQIGTAGGYTF; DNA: TGTGCCACCAGCCAGATCGGGACTGCCGGTGGCTACACCTTC
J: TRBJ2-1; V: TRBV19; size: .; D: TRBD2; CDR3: CASSVGLAGGSYSYNEQFF; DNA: TGTGCCAGTAGTGTGGGACTAGCGGGGGGTTCCTACTCCTACAATGAGCAGTTCTTC
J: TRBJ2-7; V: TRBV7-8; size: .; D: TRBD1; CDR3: CASSARQGWMDEQYF; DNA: TGTGCCAGCAGCGCGCGACAGGGGTGGATGGACGAGCAGTACTTC
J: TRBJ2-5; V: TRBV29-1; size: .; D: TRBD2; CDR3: CSVKRGLAETQYF; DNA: TGCAGCGTAAAGAGGGGACTAGCCGAGACCCAGTACTTC
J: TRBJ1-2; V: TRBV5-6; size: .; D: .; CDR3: CASSRLSGGYTF; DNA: TGTGCCAGCAGCCGGTTGTCAGGTGGCTACACCTTC
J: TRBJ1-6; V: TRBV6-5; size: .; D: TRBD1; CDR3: CASRGRDSYNSPLHF; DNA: TGTGCCAGCAGGGGCAGGGACAGCTATAATTCACCCCTCCACTTT
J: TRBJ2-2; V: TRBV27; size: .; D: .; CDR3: CASSRRAASNTGELFF; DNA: TGTGCCAGCAGTCGCAGGGCTGCTTCGAACACCGGGGAGCTGTTTTTT
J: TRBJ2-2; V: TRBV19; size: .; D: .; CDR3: CASNGQANTGELFF; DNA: TGTGCCAGCAACGGACAAGCGAACACCGGGGAGCTGTTTTTT
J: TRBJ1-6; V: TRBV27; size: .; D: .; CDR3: CASSFRVGSPLHF; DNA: TGTGCCAGCAGTTTCAGGGTCGGGTCACCCCTCCACTTT
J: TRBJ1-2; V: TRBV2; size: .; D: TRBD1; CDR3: CASSVGSGGPRYGYTF; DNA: TGTGCCAGCAGTGTAGGTTCAGGGGGCCCTCGGTATGGCTACACCTTC
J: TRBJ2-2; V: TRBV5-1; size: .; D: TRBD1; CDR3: CASSQGDANTGELFF; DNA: TGCGCCAGCAGCCAGGGGGATGCGAACACCGGGGAGCTGTTTTTT
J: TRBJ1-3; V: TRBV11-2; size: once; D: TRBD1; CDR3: CASSMDRGSLGNTIYF; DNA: TGTGCCAGCAGCATGGACAGGGGGTCTCTTGGAAACACCATATATTTT
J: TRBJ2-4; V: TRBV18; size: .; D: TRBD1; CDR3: CASSPTTGAGNIQYF; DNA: TGTGCCAGCTCACCAACGACAGGGGCAGGAAACATTCAGTACTTC
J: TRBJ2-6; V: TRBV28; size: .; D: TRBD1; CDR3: CASGGQGSGANVLTF; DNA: TGTGCCAGCGGCGGACAGGGTTCTGGGGCCAACGTCCTGACTTTC
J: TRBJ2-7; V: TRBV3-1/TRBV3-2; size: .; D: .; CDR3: CASSHRVNEQYF; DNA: TGTGCCAGCAGCCACAGGGTCAACGAGCAGTACTTC
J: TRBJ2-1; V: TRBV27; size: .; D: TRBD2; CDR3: CASSPPFEREWSYNEQFF; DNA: TGTGCCAGCAGTCCCCCTTTTGAGCGGGAGTGGTCCTACAATGAGCAGTTCTTC
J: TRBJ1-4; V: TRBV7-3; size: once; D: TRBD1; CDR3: CASSLRDRENEKLFF; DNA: TGTGCCAGCAGCTTACGGGACAGGGAAAATGAAAAACTGTTTTTT
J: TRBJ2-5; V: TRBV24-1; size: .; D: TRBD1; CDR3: CATSDTQGAGETQYF; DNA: TGTGCCACCAGTGACACCCAGGGGGCAGGGGAGACCCAGTACTTC
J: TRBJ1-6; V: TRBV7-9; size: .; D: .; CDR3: CASSLVPRGISYNSPLHF; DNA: TGTGCCAGCAGCTTAGTTCCCAGGGGAATCTCCTATAATTCACCCCTCCACTTT
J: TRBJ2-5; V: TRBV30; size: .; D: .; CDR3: CAWTGGETQYF; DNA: TGTGCCTGGACAGGGGGGGAGACCCAGTACTTC
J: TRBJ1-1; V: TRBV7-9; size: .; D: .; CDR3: CASSRTGRDTEAFF; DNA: TGTGCCAGCAGCCGCACAGGGAGGGACACTGAAGCTTTCTTT
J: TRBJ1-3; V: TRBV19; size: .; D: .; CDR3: CASSSSPAGNTIYF; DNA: TGTGCCAGTAGTAGTTCGCCAGCTGGAAACACCATATATTTT
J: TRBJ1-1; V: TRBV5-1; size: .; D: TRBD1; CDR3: CASTRTGGETEAFF; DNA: TGCGCCAGCACCAGGACAGGGGGCGAAACTGAAGCTTTCTTT
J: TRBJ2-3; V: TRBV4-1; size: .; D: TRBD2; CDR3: CASSQHGTSGRRSTDTQYF; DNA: TGCGCCAGCAGCCAACACGGGACTAGCGGGAGACGGAGCACAGATACGCAGTATTTT
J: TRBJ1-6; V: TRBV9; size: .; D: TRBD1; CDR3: CASSGGQSSYNSPLHF; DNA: TGTGCCAGCAGCGGGGGACAGAGCTCCTATAATTCACCCCTCCACTTT
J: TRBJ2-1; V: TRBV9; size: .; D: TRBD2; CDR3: CASSVNLAGGYNEQFF; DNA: TGTGCCAGCAGCGTAAATCTAGCGGGGGGATACAATGAGCAGTTCTTC
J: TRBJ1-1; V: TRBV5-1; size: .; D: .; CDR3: CASTGENTEAFF; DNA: TGCGCCAGCACCGGAGAGAACACTGAAGCTTTCTTT
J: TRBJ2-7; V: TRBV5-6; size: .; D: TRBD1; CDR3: CASSLGQGNYEQYF; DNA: TGTGCCAGCAGCTTGGGACAGGGGAATTACGAGCAGTACTTC